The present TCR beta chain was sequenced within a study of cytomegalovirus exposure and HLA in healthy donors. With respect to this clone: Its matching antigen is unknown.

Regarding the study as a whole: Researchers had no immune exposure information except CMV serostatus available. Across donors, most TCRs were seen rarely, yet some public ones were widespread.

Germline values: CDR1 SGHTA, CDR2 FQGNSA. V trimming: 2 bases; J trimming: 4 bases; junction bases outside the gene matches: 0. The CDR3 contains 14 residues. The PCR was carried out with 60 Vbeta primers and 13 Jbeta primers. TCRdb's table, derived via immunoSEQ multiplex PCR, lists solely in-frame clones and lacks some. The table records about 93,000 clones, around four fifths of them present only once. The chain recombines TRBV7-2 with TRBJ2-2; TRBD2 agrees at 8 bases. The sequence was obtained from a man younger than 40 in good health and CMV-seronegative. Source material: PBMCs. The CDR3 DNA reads TGTGCCAGCAGCTTACGGGGGGGCACCGGGGAGCTGTTTTTT. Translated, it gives CASSLRGGTGELFF.